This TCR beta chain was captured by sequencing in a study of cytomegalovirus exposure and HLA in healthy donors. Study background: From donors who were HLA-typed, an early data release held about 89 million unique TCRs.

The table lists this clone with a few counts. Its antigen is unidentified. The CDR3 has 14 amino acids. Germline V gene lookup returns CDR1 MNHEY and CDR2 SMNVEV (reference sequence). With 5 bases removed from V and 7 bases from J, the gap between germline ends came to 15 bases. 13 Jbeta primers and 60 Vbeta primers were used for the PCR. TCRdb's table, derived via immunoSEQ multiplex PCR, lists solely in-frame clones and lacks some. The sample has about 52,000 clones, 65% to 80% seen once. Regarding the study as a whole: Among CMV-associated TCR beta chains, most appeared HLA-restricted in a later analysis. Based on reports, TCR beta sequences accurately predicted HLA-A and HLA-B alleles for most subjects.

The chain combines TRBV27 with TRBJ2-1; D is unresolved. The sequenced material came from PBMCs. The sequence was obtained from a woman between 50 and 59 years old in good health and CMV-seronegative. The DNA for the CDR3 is TGTGCCAGCAGTCCCAGTCGGCGGCCTAATGAGCAGTTCTTC. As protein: CASSPSRRPNEQFF.